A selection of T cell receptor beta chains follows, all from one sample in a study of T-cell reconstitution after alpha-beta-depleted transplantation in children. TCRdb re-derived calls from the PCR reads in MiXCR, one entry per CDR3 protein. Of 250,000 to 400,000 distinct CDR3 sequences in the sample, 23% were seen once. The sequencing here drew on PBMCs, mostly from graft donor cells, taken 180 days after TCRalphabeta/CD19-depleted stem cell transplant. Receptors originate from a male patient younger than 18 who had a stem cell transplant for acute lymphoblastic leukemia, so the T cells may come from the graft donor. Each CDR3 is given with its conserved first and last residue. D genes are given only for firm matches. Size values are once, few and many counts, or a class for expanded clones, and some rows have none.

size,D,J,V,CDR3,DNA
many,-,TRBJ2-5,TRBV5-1,CASKTASQETQYF,TGCGCCAGCAAGACAGCGTCACAAGAGACCCAGTACTTC
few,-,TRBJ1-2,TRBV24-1,CATHPQGFGYTF,TGTGCCACCCACCCTCAGGGGTTTGGCTACACCTTC
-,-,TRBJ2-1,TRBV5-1,CASSLFPAGNEQFF,TGCGCCAGCAGCCTATTCCCCGCCGGCAATGAGCAGTTCTTC
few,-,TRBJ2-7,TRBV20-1,CSAREGQKEQYF,TGCAGTGCTAGAGAGGGGCAAAAAGAGCAGTACTTC
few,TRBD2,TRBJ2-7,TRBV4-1,CASSLPGGSSGDRHF,TGCGCCAGCAGCCTACCCGGAGGTTCTAGCGGGGACCGGCACTTC
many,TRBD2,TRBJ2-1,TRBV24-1,CAISGRVGNEQFF,TGTGCCATCAGCGGGAGGGTTGGCAATGAGCAGTTCTTC
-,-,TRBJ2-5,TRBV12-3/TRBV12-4,CASRPHVAETQYF,TGTGCCAGCAGACCACATGTAGCAGAGACCCAGTACTTC
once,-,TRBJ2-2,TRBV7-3,CASSLLGTNTGELFF,TGTGCCAGCAGCTTACTTGGGACTAACACCGGGGAGCTGTTTTTT
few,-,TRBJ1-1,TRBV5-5,CASSSTRGVDTEAFF,TGTGCCAGCAGTTCTACACGGGGCGTGGACACTGAAGCTTTCTTT
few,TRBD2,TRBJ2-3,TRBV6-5,CASSYGGLAGVSTDTQYF,TGTGCCAGCAGTTACGGTGGACTAGCGGGAGTGTCGACAGATACGCAGTATTTT
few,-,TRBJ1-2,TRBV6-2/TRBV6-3,CASSYSPSHYGYTF,TGTGCCAGCAGTTACTCACCCTCCCACTATGGCTACACCTTC
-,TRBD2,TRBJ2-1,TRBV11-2,CASSLESYRSSGRAGNEQFF,TGTGCCAGCAGCTTAGAATCCTATAGATCTAGCGGGAGGGCCGGTAATGAGCAGTTCTTC
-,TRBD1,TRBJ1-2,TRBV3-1,CASSYGQGQGYTF,TGTGCCAGCAGCTACGGACAGGGCCAAGGCTACACCTTC
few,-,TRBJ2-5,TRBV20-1,CSAARLGGETQYF,TGCAGTGCCGCCCGACTAGGAGGAGAGACCCAGTACTTC
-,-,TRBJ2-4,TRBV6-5,CASSYSTSAKNIQYF,TGTGCCAGCAGTTACTCGACGTCAGCCAAAAACATTCAGTACTTC
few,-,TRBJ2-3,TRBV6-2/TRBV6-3,CASSQLQGRGINTQYF,TGTGCCAGCAGTCAACTCCAGGGCAGGGGTATAAATACGCAGTATTTT
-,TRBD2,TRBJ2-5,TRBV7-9,CASSSGLAGPQETQYF,TGTGCCAGCAGCTCGGGACTAGCGGGGCCCCAAGAGACCCAGTACTTC
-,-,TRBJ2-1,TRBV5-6,CASSPEYSSPHNEQFF,TGTGCCAGCAGCCCAGAGTATAGCTCCCCCCACAATGAGCAGTTCTTC
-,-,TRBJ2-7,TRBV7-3,CASSSLSGYEQYF,TGTGCTAGCAGCTCGCTAAGCGGCTACGAGCAGTACTTC
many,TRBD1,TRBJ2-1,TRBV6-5,CASSPGGSSYNEQFF,TGTGCCAGCAGCCCAGGGGGCAGCTCCTACAATGAGCAGTTCTTC
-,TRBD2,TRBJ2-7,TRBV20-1,CSAPKISGSRAGEQYF,TGCAGTGCGCCCAAGATTAGCGGGTCCAGAGCGGGCGAGCAGTACTTC
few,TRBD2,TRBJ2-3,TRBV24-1,CATSAPGGVHTDTQYF,TGTGCCACCAGTGCCCCGGGAGGGGTACACACAGATACGCAGTATTTT
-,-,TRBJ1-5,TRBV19,CASSPPWVRSGNQPQHF,TGTGCCAGTAGTCCCCCCTGGGTGAGGAGTGGGAATCAGCCCCAGCATTTT
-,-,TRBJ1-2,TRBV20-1,CSARDDRYYGYTF,TGCAGTGCTAGAGATGACAGATACTATGGCTACACCTTC
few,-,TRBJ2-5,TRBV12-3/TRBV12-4,CASSHPQTWGEKETQYF,TGTGCCAGCAGCCACCCCCAGACTTGGGGGGAAAAAGAGACCCAGTACTTC
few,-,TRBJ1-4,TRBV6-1,CASGRILAAVEKLFF,TGTGCCAGCGGGAGAATCCTAGCGGCGGTTGAAAAACTGTTTTTT
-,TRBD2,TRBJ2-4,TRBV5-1,CASSLESGRAVKNIQYF,TGCGCCAGCAGCTTGGAAAGCGGGAGGGCGGTCAAAAACATTCAGTACTTC
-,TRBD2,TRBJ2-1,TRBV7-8,CASSLAGLAHISYNEQFF,TGTGCCAGCAGCTTAGCGGGACTAGCGCATATATCCTACAATGAGCAGTTCTTC
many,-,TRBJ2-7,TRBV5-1,CASSIVTGSSYEQYF,TGCGCCAGCAGCATTGTCACGGGGAGCTCCTACGAGCAGTACTTC
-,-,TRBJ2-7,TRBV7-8,CASIRDRGLKYEQYF,TGTGCCAGCATCCGTGATAGGGGACTTAAATACGAGCAGTACTTC
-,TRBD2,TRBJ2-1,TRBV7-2,CASSLTRLAGGVQDEQFF,TGTGCCAGCAGCTTAACGCGACTAGCGGGAGGGGTGCAGGATGAGCAGTTCTTC
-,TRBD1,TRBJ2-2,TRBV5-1,CASREGQGNTGELFF,TGCGCCAGCAGGGAGGGACAGGGAAACACCGGGGAGCTGTTTTTT
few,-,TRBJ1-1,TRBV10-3,CASGLNTEAFF,TGTGCCAGCGGACTGAACACTGAAGCTTTCTTT
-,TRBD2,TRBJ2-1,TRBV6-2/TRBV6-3,CASRIGTSGYYNEQFF,TGTGCCAGCAGGATCGGGACTAGCGGTTATTACAATGAGCAGTTCTTC
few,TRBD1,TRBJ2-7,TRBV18,CASSPGTAYYEQYF,TGTGCCAGCTCACCGGGGACAGCTTACTACGAGCAGTACTTC
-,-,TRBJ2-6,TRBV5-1,CASSPGTPGANVLTF,TGCGCCAGCAGCCCAGGGACACCCGGGGCCAACGTCCTGACTTTC
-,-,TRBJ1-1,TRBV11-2,CASSLSTPSTEAFF,TGTGCCAGCAGCTTAAGTACCCCCTCTACTGAAGCTTTCTTT
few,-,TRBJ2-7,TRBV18,CASSPRPPVYDEQYF,TGTGCCAGCTCACCACGGCCCCCGGTTTATGACGAGCAGTACTTC
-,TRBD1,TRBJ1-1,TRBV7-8,CASTQNRGVTEAFF,TGTGCCAGCACCCAAAACAGGGGAGTCACTGAAGCTTTCTTT
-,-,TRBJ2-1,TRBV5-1,CASSKGGGGGLVREQFF,TGCGCCAGCAGCAAAGGAGGGGGCGGAGGACTAGTTCGTGAGCAGTTCTTC
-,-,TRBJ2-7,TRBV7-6,CASSLLESSYEQYF,TGTGCCAGCAGCTTACTCGAGAGCTCCTACGAGCAGTACTTC
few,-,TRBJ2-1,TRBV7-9,CASSLQGFEQFF,TGTGCCAGCAGCTTACAGGGATTTGAGCAGTTCTTC
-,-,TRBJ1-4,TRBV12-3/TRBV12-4,CASRQEPEKLFF,TGTGCCAGCAGGCAGGAACCTGAAAAACTGTTTTTT
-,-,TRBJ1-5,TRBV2,CASAGQGNQPQHF,TGTGCCAGCGCAGGGCAGGGTAATCAGCCCCAGCATTTT
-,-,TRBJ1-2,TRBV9,CASSVDKEYGYTF,TGTGCCAGCAGCGTAGATAAGGAGTATGGCTACACCTTC
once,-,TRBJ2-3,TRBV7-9,CASSLGLGTPSTDTQYF,TGTGCCAGCAGCTTAGGCCTAGGGACACCCAGCACAGATACGCAGTATTTT
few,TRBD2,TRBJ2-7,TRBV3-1,CASSQDLSGRASNEQYF,TGTGCCAGCAGCCAAGATCTTAGCGGGAGGGCCTCCAACGAGCAGTACTTC
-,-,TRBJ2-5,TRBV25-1,CASSPGSGTQYF,TGTGCCAGCAGTCCAGGGTCAGGGACCCAGTACTTC